This T cell receptor beta chain came from a study of blood T cell repertoires in COVID-19. Study-level background: The samples span acute and convalescent COVID-19 from the United States, Italy and Spain. Nucleic acid was either cDNA or gDNA, and it came from T cells, B-cell-depleted T cells, or PBMCs.

Here immunoSEQ multiplex PCR was the method, and the copy in TCRdb shows in-frame clones only, minus some. The sample has roughly 120,000 clones; more than 80% are singletons. Germline V CDR1 and CDR2: LGHDT, YNNKEL (reference sequence). V was shortened by 0 bases and J by 13 bases, with 12 bases between the two germline ends. The CDR3 is 13 residues long. This clone has only a few counts. This clonotype was obtained from a woman aged 55-75 years with acute or convalescent COVID-19. The V gene is TRBV3-1 (or the pseudogene TRBV3-2), the J gene TRBJ1-4, with D perhaps TRBD1 (5 bases). The sample taken for sequencing was peripheral blood. In nucleotides, the CDR3 is TGTGCCAGCAGCCAAGAGGGGCGAGACAGACTGTTTTTT. Translating gives CASSQEGRDRLFF.